Listed below are T cell receptor beta chains from one sample, sequenced in a study of molecular identifiers for immune sequencing clone quantification. TCRdb used MiXCR to reprocess the PCR reads, holding one entry per CDR3 protein. The table lists about 330,000 distinct CDR3 sequences, about 23% of them singletons. The material sequenced was naive CD8+ T cells from blood, with Jurkat cell RNA spiked in. These receptors all come from a human donor in good health. Some libraries in this study had Jurkat cell RNA spiked in. The CDR3 runs from the conserved cysteine through the conserved F or W. Each record gives: J gene, clone size, V gene, D gene, CDR3 DNA, CDR3 protein. D genes are given only for firm matches. Rows may omit the clone size; those that give it use once, few, many or a size class.

>TRBJ2-7|many|TRBV7-9|.
TGTGCCAGCAGCCCACCCCGGGTTTTGGAGCAGTACTTC
CASSPPRVLEQYF
>TRBJ1-5|many|TRBV12-3/TRBV12-4|.
TGTGCCAGCAGTTTAGATGGGGGCCGCCTCAATCAGCCCCAGCATTTT
CASSLDGGRLNQPQHF
>TRBJ1-1|.|TRBV7-9|.
TGTGCCAGCAGCTTAGGCCCAGGGGAGCGCGCTGGTGCTGAAGCTTTCTTT
CASSLGPGERAGAEAFF
>TRBJ2-3|many|TRBV12-3/TRBV12-4|.
TGTGCCAGCAGCTTGGGAGTCACAGATACGCAGTATTTT
CASSLGVTDTQYF
>TRBJ1-1|many|TRBV20-1|.
TGCAGTGCTGCCTTACTTTGGGGGAACACTGAAGCTTTCTTT
CSAALLWGNTEAFF
>TRBJ1-1|.|TRBV6-5|TRBD1
TGTGCCAGCAGGATCTCACAGGGGGCTGGAACTGAAGCTTTATTT
CASRISQGAGTEALF
>TRBJ1-3|.|TRBV6-5|TRBD1
TGTTCCAGCAGTGACTCCCGGGACAGGGCCCAGAGCTCTGGAAACACCATATATTTT
CSSSDSRDRAQSSGNTIYF
>TRBJ1-6|.|TRBV6-8|.
TGTGCCTGCAGTCCCAGGGGCTCCGGGACACCCCTCCACTTT
CACSPRGSGTPLHF
>TRBJ2-5|few|TRBV7-7|.
TGTGCTAGCAGCCCCACCCCGGGGTACCAAGAGACCCAGTACTTC
CASSPTPGYQETQYF
>TRBJ2-7|many|TRBV5-1|.
TGCGCCAGCAGCTTGGTACCCGAGCAGTACTTC
CASSLVPEQYF
>TRBJ2-3|few|TRBV27|.
TGTGCCAGCAGTTTGCTCGGGAGCACCAGCACAGATACGCAGTATTTT
CASSLLGSTSTDTQYF
>TRBJ2-7|.|TRBV27|TRBD1
TGTGCCAGCAGTTACGGGACAGGGAATTCCTACGAGCAGTACTTC
CASSYGTGNSYEQYF
>TRBJ1-2|few|TRBV11-2|.
TGTGCCAGCAAGGGTCCAGGGGCAGGAGCAATCTATGGCTACACCTTC
CASKGPGAGAIYGYTF
>TRBJ2-3|.|TRBV6-2/TRBV6-3|.
TGTGCCAGCAGAAGTCTCCCAAACGGCACAGATACGCAGTATTTT
CASRSLPNGTDTQYF
>TRBJ2-7|.|TRBV6-6|TRBD1
TGTGCCAGCAGTTACGGACAGGGGGCGCAGAACGAGCAGTACTTC
CASSYGQGAQNEQYF
>TRBJ2-3|.|TRBV7-9|.
TGTGCCAGCAGCAAGGCCAACACAGATACGCAGTATTTT
CASSKANTDTQYF
>TRBJ2-5|many|TRBV6-2/TRBV6-3|TRBD1
TGTGCCAGCAGCCCGAGGACAGGGGGCTTAGAAGAGACCCAGTACTTC
CASSPRTGGLEETQYF
>TRBJ2-1|many|TRBV27|TRBD2
TGTGCCAGTCGGACTAGCGGGGGGGCAAACAATGAGCAGTTCTTC
CASRTSGGANNEQFF
>TRBJ1-4|.|TRBV13|.
TGTGCCAGCAAGATTTCAGGGAATGAAAGACTGTTTTTT
CASKISGNERLFF
>TRBJ1-5|many|TRBV2|TRBD1
TGTGCCAGCAGAGACCGGGACAGGGGGATTCAGCCCCAGCATTTT
CASRDRDRGIQPQHF
>TRBJ2-7|many|TRBV5-4|.
TGTGCCAGCAGCTCCGTAACAGAACCGGTCTACGAGCAGTACTTC
CASSSVTEPVYEQYF
>TRBJ1-5|many|TRBV5-6|.
TGTGCCAGCAGCTTGGCCTCCAGTGATCAGCCCCAGCATTTT
CASSLASSDQPQHF